Each of the 8 T cell receptor beta chains below was sequenced from the same sample in a study of beta chain features in type 1 diabetes. The sequenced template was cDNA made from the entire isolated RNA. Profiled with immunoSEQ multiplex PCR; TCRdb holds only in-frame clones, not every one. The sample has 250,000 to 350,000 clones; 8% to 13% are singletons. The specimen sequenced was naive CD4+ T cells from blood. These receptors were taken from a woman aged 25 to 39 in good health.

This clone was seen only a few times. The J gene is TRBJ1-1, the V gene TRBV7-2; TRBD1 matches at 9 bases. The ends lost 4 bases at V and 5 bases at J; junction bases unmatched: 8. The CDR3 is 15 residues long. Germline V gene data show CDR1 as SGHTA and CDR2 as FQGNSA. CDR3 DNA sequence: TGTGCCAGCAGCTACACCGGGACAGGGAGGACTGAAGCTTTCTTT. Protein product: CASSYTGTGRTEAFF.

This clone was seen more than once but under ten times. This CDR3 is CASSVGAGGWDSNQPQHF. The CDR3 coding sequence is TGTGCCAGCAGCGTAGGTGCAGGGGGCTGGGATAGCAATCAGCCCCAGCATTTT. V usage is TRBV9 and J usage is TRBJ1-5; 8 nucleotides line up with TRBD1. J gave up 0 bases and V 0 bases, and 8 bases lay outside the gene matches. Germline assignment: CDR1 SGDLS and CDR2 YYNGEE. The length of the CDR3 is 18 residues.

This clone appeared a few times. In DNA, the CDR3 is TGTGCCAGCAGCTTGCCCACAGGGATCGGGGCCAACGTCCTGACTTTC. Residues: CASSLPTGIGANVLTF. V usage is TRBV7-9 and J usage is TRBJ2-6; a weak D match, TRBD1 (6 bases). V was shortened by 3 bases and J by 4 bases, with 13 bases between the two germline ends. The CDR3 has 16 residues. CDR1 is SEHNR, CDR2 FQNEAQ, per germline (reference sequence).

J is TRBJ2-3 and V is TRBV6-5; TRBD2 matches at 9 bases. V shed 10 bases, J shed 4 bases, and the junction held 3 bases outside the gene matches. The CDR3 has 12 residues. The V gene's germline CDR1 is MNHEY and CDR2 SVGAGI. CDR3 amino acids: CATSGRSDTQYF. The DNA for the CDR3 is TGTGCCACCAGCGGGAGGTCAGATACGCAGTATTTT.

This clone was recorded at least ten times. The rearrangement uses TRBV2 and TRBJ2-4; TRBD1 matches at 7 bases. J lost 9 bases, V lost 7 bases, and 3 bases had no gene match. CDR1 and CDR2 (germline): SNHLY, FYNNEI. This CDR3 has 11 amino acids. The CDR3 loop is CASMTGPIQYF. CDR3 DNA: TGTGCCAGCATGACAGGGCCCATTCAGTACTTC.

This chain connects TRBV25-1 to TRBJ2-5; 8 nucleotides align to TRBD2. Germline V gene sequence: CDR1 MGHDK, CDR2 SYGVNS. There are 13 residues in the CDR3. The trim removed 8 bases at V and 3 bases at J, leaving 5 bases unmatched. The CDR3 spells CASGPGGKETQYF. DNA for the CDR3: TGTGCCAGCGGCCCGGGGGGGAAAGAGACCCAGTACTTC. The full variable domain, with the rest looked up from reference TRBV25-1 and TRBJ2-5, is EADIYQTPRYLVIGTGKKITLECSQTMGHDKMYWYQQDPGMELHLIHYSYGVNSTEKGDLSSESTVSRIRTEHFPLTLESARPSHTSQYLCASGPGGKETQYFGPGTRLLVL.

The V gene is TRBV25-1, the J gene TRBJ2-1; 10 bases align to TRBD2. The CDR3 has 14 amino acids. Germline trimming cut 5 bases from V and 6 bases from J; bases unmatched to any gene: 4. Germline V CDR1 and CDR2: MGHDK, SYGVNS. The CDR3 loop reads CASSKGLASNEQFF. Here the CDR3 DNA reads TGTGCCAGCAGTAAGGGACTAGCGAGCAATGAGCAGTTCTTC.

This clone came up a few times. This rearrangement joins TRBV7-2 to TRBJ2-5, with TRBD1 matching over 8 bases. This CDR3 has 14 residues. CDR1 is SGHTA, CDR2 FQGNSA, per germline. The ends lost 5 bases at V and 5 bases at J; junction bases unmatched: 7. CDR3 nucleotide sequence: TGTGCCAGCAGCCTCGACAGGGGTCGTGAGACCCAGTACTTC. Its protein product is CASSLDRGRETQYF.